These 29 T cell receptor beta chains share one sample of origin, sequenced in a study of CXCR3-negative and CXCR3-positive naive CD8 T cells. Regarding the study as a whole: Hydrophobicity was higher for TRB CDR3s found in CXCR3-positive naive cells than in CXCR3-negative naive cells.

5' RACE with UMI labels generated the TRB cDNA libraries. TCRdb reprocessed the 5' RACE reads and reports one entry per CDR3 protein, with no DNA. This listing includes 130,000 to 150,000 distinct CDR3 sequences. No antigens are known for them. The sequenced sample consisted of naive CXCR3+ CD8+ T cells from blood. Documented subset: CD45RO-CCR7+CD27+CD95- naive CD8+ T cells expressing CXCR3 (TNR3+). These receptors were collected from a human donor in good health. Some clones in this sample may be carry-over from other donors' samples.

The chain links TRBV30 to TRBJ1-2; TCRdb gives TRBD1 as the D gene, but with no DNA this cannot be confirmed. From germline, CDR1 is GTSNPN and CDR2 SVGIG (reference sequence). This CDR3 comprises 13 residues. CDR3 protein: CAWSADSAGGYTF.

This sequence joins TRBV5-1 and TRBJ2-3; TCRdb returns TRBD1, unconfirmable since there is no DNA. Germline V lookup: CDR1 SGHRS, CDR2 YFSETQ. CDR3 length equals 17 residues. The chain's CDR3 is CASSLAVAAPMVDTQYF.

V and J are TRBV9 and TRBJ2-1; without DNA, the TCRdb call of TRBD2 cannot be checked. The CDR3 totals 19 residues. The V gene's germline CDR1 is SGDLS and CDR2 YYNGEE. The chain's CDR3 is CASSDPRTPVLSSYNEQFF. Filled out from reference TRBV9 and TRBJ2-1, the complete variable domain reads DSGVTQTPKHLITATGQRVTLRCSPRSGDLSVYWYQQSLDQGLQFLIQYYNGEERAKGNILERFSAQQFPDLHSELNLSSLELGDSALYFCASSDPRTPVLSSYNEQFFGPGTRLTVL.

The chain uses TRBV30 and TRBJ1-1. This CDR3 contains 12 residues. The germline gives CDR1 GTSNPN, CDR2 SVGIG (reference sequence). CDR3 loop: CAWSTFNTEAFF. Full variable domain (remainder filled in from reference TRBV30 and TRBJ1-1): SQTIHQWPATLVQPVGSPLSLECTVEGTSNPNLYWYRQAAGRGLQLLFYSVGIGQISSEVPQNLSASRPQDRQFILSSKKLLLSDSGFYLCAWSTFNTEAFFGQGTRLTVV.

The rearrangement links TRBV2 to TRBJ2-1. This CDR3 has 12 residues. Germline values: CDR1 SNHLY, CDR2 FYNNEI. This CDR3 reads CASSETEWAQFF.

The V and J genes are TRBV12-3 or TRBV12-4 and TRBJ1-5; TCRdb's D call of TRBD1 is untestable without DNA. This CDR3 is built from 15 residues. CDR3 sequence reads: CASSRTGGNNQPQHF.

This sequence joins TRBV7-9 and TRBJ2-5. In germline, CDR1 is SEHNR, CDR2 FQNEAQ (reference sequence). CDR3 length: 13 residues. This chain's CDR3 is CASSLVEEETQYF.

The V and J genes are TRBV21-1 and TRBJ2-7; lacking DNA, the TRBD1 call made by TCRdb goes unchecked. TRBV21-1 is assigned pseudogene status. The CDR3 covers 18 residues. The chain's CDR3 is CASSNRRWDRDRSYEQYF.

The chain employs TRBV5-1 and TRBJ1-2. Germline values: CDR1 SGHRS, CDR2 YFSETQ. The CDR3 has 14 residues. The CDR3: CASSLEWEGYGYTF.

The rearrangement links TRBV4-3 to TRBJ2-2; there is no DNA to check the TCRdb D call of TRBD2. Germline CDR1 LGHNA, CDR2 YSLEER. This CDR3 region has 15 residues. CDR3 loop: CASSQGGRDTGELFF.

The rearrangement uses TRBV28 and TRBJ2-3; TCRdb's D call of TRBD1 is untestable without DNA. Germline V gives CDR1 MDHEN, CDR2 SYDVKM. This CDR3 comprises 18 residues. The CDR3 sequence is CASSPIPRIGNGTDTQYF.

This rearrangement joins TRBV5-4 to TRBJ2-7; TCRdb outputs TRBD2, but without DNA this stays unchecked. The CDR3 runs 15 residues. The germline V gene has CDR1 SGHNT and CDR2 YYREEE (reference sequence). CDR3 protein: CASSLRLAGLYEQYF.

The chain couples TRBV29-1 to TRBJ1-1; TCRdb reports TRBD1, a call that lacks DNA to check it against. CDR1 and CDR2 from the germline V gene are SQVTM and ANQGSEA. The CDR3 sequence is 12 residues long. The CDR3: CSAGDSNTEAFF.

This chain uses TRBV12-3 or TRBV12-4 with TRBJ1-6. This CDR3 spans 17 amino acids. The CDR3 protein is CASSLSLGSLTQSPLHF.

V gene TRBV6-2 or TRBV6-3 combines with J gene TRBJ2-7. This CDR3 has 13 residues. Germline-derived CDR1 and CDR2 are MNHEY and SVGEGT. The CDR3 spells CASSYSLGYEQYF.

This chain connects TRBV28 to TRBJ2-3; TCRdb's D call of TRBD1 is untestable without DNA. Germline V gene data show CDR1 as MDHEN and CDR2 as SYDVKM. The length of the CDR3 is 15 residues. CDR3 amino acids: CASSEGRPSTDTQYF.

The chain joins TRBV12-3 or TRBV12-4 to TRBJ2-3; TCRdb gives TRBD1 as the D gene, but with no DNA this cannot be confirmed. This CDR3 contains 14 residues. This CDR3 reads CASSLTGWTDTQYF.

The rearrangement links TRBV7-2 to TRBJ2-3; the TRBD2 assignment by TCRdb is unverifiable without DNA. This CDR3 region has 15 residues. The germline CDR1 and CDR2 sequences are SGHTA and FQGNSA. This CDR3 reads CASSRTASGADTQYF.

The J gene is TRBJ1-2, the V gene TRBV3-1; the TCRdb call, TRBD1, lacks DNA for checking. This CDR3 region has 17 residues. Germline V gene data show CDR1 as LGHDT and CDR2 as YNNKEL (reference sequence). CDR3 in amino acids: CASSQVAIGTDRSGYTF.

This chain uses TRBV6-6 with TRBJ1-5; TCRdb's D call of TRBD1 is untestable without DNA. Germline loops: CDR1 MNHNY, CDR2 SVGAGI (reference sequence). This CDR3 has 15 amino acids. CDR3 region: CASSYDGGKNQPQHF.

The rearrangement joins TRBV23-1 to TRBJ1-2. TRBV23-1 is flagged as an ORF with uncertain function. This CDR3 region has 12 residues. The CDR3 region is CASSLSARGYTF.

The chain employs TRBV6-1 and TRBJ2-1; TCRdb calls TRBD1, which cannot be checked without DNA. Germline V CDR1 and CDR2: MNHNS, SASEGT. CDR3 size: 16 residues. CDR3 sequence reads: CASSASTGAAYNEQFF.

V gene TRBV15 combines with J gene TRBJ1-4; TCRdb's assignment of TRBD1 cannot be checked, as there is no DNA. In germline, CDR1 is LNHNV, CDR2 YYDKDF (reference sequence). The CDR3 totals 13 residues. The chain's CDR3 is CATSRGSGEKLFF.

The V gene is TRBV29-1, the J gene TRBJ2-7; no DNA is available, so the TRBD1 call from TCRdb remains unchecked. Germline V gene sequence: CDR1 SQVTM, CDR2 ANQGSEA. This CDR3 spans 14 amino acids. Here the CDR3 reads CSVEPQDGEYEQYF.

The CDR3 loop reads CASSLYLGDNYGYTF. This chain joins TRBV7-9 and TRBJ1-2. Germline CDR1 SEHNR, CDR2 FQNEAQ (reference sequence). The CDR3 has 15 residues.

The chain recombines TRBV7-6 with TRBJ2-7; lacking DNA, the TRBD2 call made by TCRdb goes unchecked. Germline V gene lookup returns CDR1 SGHVS and CDR2 FNYEAQ. This CDR3 is 14 amino acids long. The CDR3 is CASSVIGTAREQYF.

The chain recombines TRBV15 with TRBJ1-2; without DNA, the TCRdb call of TRBD1 cannot be checked. CDR1 LNHNV and CDR2 YYDKDF come from the germline V gene (reference sequence). The CDR3 has 15 residues. CDR3 sequence reads: CATSRGQGADYGYTF.

V is TRBV2 and J is TRBJ2-1; TCRdb's assignment of TRBD2 cannot be checked, as there is no DNA. The CDR3 spans 12 residues. CDR1 and CDR2 (germline): SNHLY, FYNNEI. CDR3: CASTNYEGEQFF.

V gene TRBV29-1 combines with J gene TRBJ2-3; there is no DNA to check the TCRdb D call of TRBD1. The CDR3 extends over 15 amino acids. Germline V lookup: CDR1 SQVTM, CDR2 ANQGSEA. CDR3 loop: CSVGGRGQLTDTQYF.